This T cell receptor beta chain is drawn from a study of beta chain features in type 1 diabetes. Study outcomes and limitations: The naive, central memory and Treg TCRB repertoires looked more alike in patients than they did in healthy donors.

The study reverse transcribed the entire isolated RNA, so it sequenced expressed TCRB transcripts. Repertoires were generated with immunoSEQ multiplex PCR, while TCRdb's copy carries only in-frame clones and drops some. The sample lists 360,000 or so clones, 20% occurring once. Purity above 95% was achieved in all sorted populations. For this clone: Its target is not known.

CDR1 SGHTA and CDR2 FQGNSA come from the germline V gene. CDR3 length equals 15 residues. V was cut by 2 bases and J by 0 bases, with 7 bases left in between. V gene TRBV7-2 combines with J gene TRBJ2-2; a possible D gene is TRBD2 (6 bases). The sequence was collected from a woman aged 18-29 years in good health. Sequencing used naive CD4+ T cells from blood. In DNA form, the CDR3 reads TGTGCCAGCAGCTTAAGACTAGCGAACACCGGGGAGCTGTTTTTT. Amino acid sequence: CASSLRLANTGELFF. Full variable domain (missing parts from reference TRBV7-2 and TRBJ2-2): GAGVSQSPSNKVTEKGKDVELRCDPISGHTALYWYRQSLGQGLEFLIYFQGNSAPDKSGLPSDRFSAERTGGSVSTLTIQRTQQEDSAVYLCASSLRLANTGELFFGEGSRLTVL.